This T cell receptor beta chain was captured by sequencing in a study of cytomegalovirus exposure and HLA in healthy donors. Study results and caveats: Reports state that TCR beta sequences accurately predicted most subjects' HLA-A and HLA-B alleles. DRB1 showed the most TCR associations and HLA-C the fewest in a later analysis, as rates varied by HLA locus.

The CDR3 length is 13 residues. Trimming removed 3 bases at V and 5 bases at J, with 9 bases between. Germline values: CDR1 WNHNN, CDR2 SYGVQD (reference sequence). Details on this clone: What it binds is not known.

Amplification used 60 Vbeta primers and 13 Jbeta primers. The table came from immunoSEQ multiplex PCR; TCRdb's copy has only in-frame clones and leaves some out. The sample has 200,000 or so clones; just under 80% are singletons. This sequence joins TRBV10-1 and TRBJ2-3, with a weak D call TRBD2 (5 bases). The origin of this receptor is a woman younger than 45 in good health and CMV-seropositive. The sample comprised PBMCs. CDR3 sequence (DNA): TGCGCCAGCAGTGAAAGTGGGAGAGATACGCAGTATTTT. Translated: CASSESGRDTQYF.